This T cell receptor beta chain was sequenced in a study of tumor-infiltrating lymphocytes in primary liver carcinoma. It was from roughly 20-30 mg of unsorted bulk tissue that RNA and DNA were co-extracted. Points on this clonotype: The junction differs from germline at one of its ends, possibly a read error.

With around 490 ng total RNA as template and a constant-region primer, TCR beta cDNA was made. Employing slightly modified ARM-PCR, three nested multiplex PCR rounds were run, and these gave rise to the TCR beta libraries. The first two PCR rounds used TRBV1-TRBV30 forward primers with a C-beta reverse primer, nine to ten cycles each. TCRdb re-called the multiplex PCR reads with MiXCR, one entry per CDR3 protein. The sample lists about 21,000 distinct CDR3 sequences; roughly 70% were seen once. The CDR3 consists of 14 residues. The germline V gene has CDR1 MNHNS and CDR2 SASEGT. The source is a man aged 35-49 years with primary liver carcinoma and hepatitis B virus infection. The rearrangement joins TRBV6-1 to TRBJ1-1; TRBD1 is a possible D gene (5 bases). Sequences were obtained from liver tumor tissue from sampling region 1. Specified subset: tumor region T1, superior pole. The CDR3 DNA sequence: TGTACCAGTCGAAGACATGGGGCTGTGAGCGAAGCTTTCTTT. Its protein product is CTSRRHGAVSEAFF.